This TCR beta chain was captured by sequencing in a study of control samples from healthy donors and cancer patients. TCRdb keeps only in-frame clones here, not all; method: immunoSEQ multiplex PCR. Of 90,000 to 150,000 clones in the sample, roughly 90% were seen once. Per germline, CDR1 MNHNS and CDR2 SASEGT. The CDR3 contains 14 residues. V gave up 1 base and J gave up 3 bases, with 4 bases separating them. This clone was seen a single time. The source of this sequence is a man aged 50 to 59 in good health. Sequenced sample: blood. This chain connects TRBV6-1 to TRBJ1-6; unclear D gene. The CDR3: CASSEDYYNSPLHF. The CDR3 DNA sequence: TGTGCCAGCAGTGAAGACTACTATAATTCACCCCTCCACTTT.